The 19 T cell receptor beta chains presented below share a single source sample, sequenced in a study of shared clonotypes between healthy human individuals. Clones were read by immunoSEQ multiplex PCR, and TCRdb kept only the in-frame ones, dropping some. The data show about 1.5 million clones, under 99% seen once. Sequences were obtained from naive CD4+ T cells sorted from blood. As for subset: CD45RA+ positively selected. Receptors were obtained from a man under 40 in good health.

The chain is built from TRBV4-1 and TRBJ1-4; TRBD1 matches 7 bases. There are 16 residues in the CDR3. The V gene's germline CDR1 is MGHRA and CDR2 YSYEKL. Trimming removed 4 bases from V and 1 base from J; junction bases left unmatched: 6. CDR3 nucleotides: TGCGCCAGCAGCCTTCTGACAGGGTTAACTAATGAAAAACTGTTTTTT. It is translated as CASSLLTGLTNEKLFF.

This chain joins TRBV2 and TRBJ1-5; TRBD1 might be the D (5 bases). CDR3 length equals 15 residues. V gave up 3 bases and J gave up 6 bases, with 15 bases separating them. Germline CDR1 reads SNHLY; CDR2 reads FYNNEI. The CDR3 region has the DNA TGTGCCAGCAGTGACCCTTCGGGGGGGAGTCAGCCCCAGCATTTT. The encoded protein is CASSDPSGGSQPQHF.

The V gene is TRBV10-3, the J gene TRBJ1-5; the match to TRBD1 covers 7 bases. The V and J ends lost 4 bases and 4 bases, in that order; junction bases with no gene match: 1. Germline V gives CDR1 ENHRY, CDR2 SYGVKD. The CDR3 extends over 13 amino acids. The CDR3 region has the DNA TGTGCCATCAGTGTGACAGGGAATCAGCCCCAGCATTTT. Amino acid sequence: CAISVTGNQPQHF.

The chain links TRBV7-8 to TRBJ2-3; D gene unclear. Trimming took 4 bases from V and 0 from J, leaving 2 bases between them. Germline lookup yields CDR1 SGHVS and CDR2 FQNEAQ. The CDR3 totals 12 residues. The CDR3 loop is CASSSSTDTQYF. CDR3 DNA: TGTGCCAGCAGCTCTAGCACAGATACGCAGTATTTT.

CDR3 nucleotide sequence: TGTGCCAGCAGCTTAGCAGCGGAGCTCTACAATGAGCAGTTCTTC. Translation: CASSLAAELYNEQFF. The chain has TRBV11-1 and TRBJ2-1, with D perhaps TRBD2 (5 bases). The CDR3 is 15 residues long. V was pared by 0 bases and J by 3 bases, with 9 bases between. Germline V gene sequence: CDR1 SGHAT, CDR2 FQDESV (reference sequence).

The chain combines TRBV20-1 with TRBJ2-7; D gene ambiguous. V lost 2 bases to trimming and J lost 3 bases, with 5 bases between them. Germline V gene sequence: CDR1 DFQATT, CDR2 SNEGSKA (reference sequence). This CDR3 is 11 amino acids long. The DNA of the CDR3 is TGCAGTGCTAGAAAGGGCTACGAGCAGTACTTC. Its translation: CSARKGYEQYF.

The gene calls are TRBV2 and TRBJ1-3, with D maybe TRBD1 (5 bases). Germline V gene lookup returns CDR1 SNHLY and CDR2 FYNNEI. The ends were cut back, 8 bases at V and 4 bases at J, with 12 bases in the middle. The CDR3 loop spans 13 amino acids. As DNA, the CDR3 is TGTGCCAGCGGGGCGGTGTCGGGAAACACCATATATTTT. It yields the protein CASGAVSGNTIYF.

V gene TRBV18 combines with J gene TRBJ2-1; TRBD2 aligns across 13 bases. The V gene end was trimmed by 3 bases and the J gene end by 10 bases; junction bases not matched to a gene: 6. The germline V gene has CDR1 KGHSH and CDR2 LQKENI. The CDR3 extends over 15 amino acids. This CDR3 reads CASSPGLAGAVEQFF. CDR3 in DNA: TGTGCCAGCTCACCCGGACTAGCGGGAGCAGTCGAGCAGTTCTTC.

For this clone: The sample carries other DNA sequences with the same CDR3. The chain combines TRBV6-1 with TRBJ1-2, with a tentative D call TRBD1 (5 bases). V dropped 6 bases and J dropped 4 bases, with 12 bases sitting between them. The CDR3 has 13 amino acids. Germline CDR1 reads MNHNS; CDR2 reads SASEGT. CDR3: CASSAGTGYGYTF. The CDR3 DNA sequence: TGTGCCAGCAGCGCTGGGACGGGCTATGGCTACACCTTC.

The V and J genes are TRBV6-5 and TRBJ2-7; 9 nucleotides match TRBD1. CDR3 length: 14 residues. V trimming: 6 bases; J trimming: 1 base; junction bases outside the gene matches: 4. The germline V gene encodes CDR1 MNHEY and CDR2 SVGAGI. In nucleotides, the CDR3 is TGTGCCAGCAGACAGGGGGCAGCGTCCTACGAGCAGTACTTC. This codes for CASRQGAASYEQYF.

J is TRBJ2-2 and V is TRBV5-6; D may be TRBD2 (6 bases). CDR1 is SGHDT, CDR2 YYEEEE, per germline. Trimming took 6 bases from V and 9 from J, leaving 21 bases between them. The CDR3 is 15 residues long. The CDR3: CASMPGRAGTRELFF. The CDR3 nucleotides are TGTGCCAGCATGCCGGGCCGAGCGGGTACCCGGGAGCTGTTTTTT.

The chain has TRBV10-3 and TRBJ1-3; D ambiguous. Trimming cost V 7 bases and J 2 bases, with 12 bases left between them. Germline V gene sequence: CDR1 ENHRY, CDR2 SYGVKD. The CDR3 is made up of 14 amino acids. The CDR3 nucleotides are TGTGCCATCAAGGGTTCTACAGCTGGAAACACCATATATTTT. Translated: CAIKGSTAGNTIYF.

The chain carries TRBV29-1 and TRBJ2-3; 8 bases map to TRBD1. There are 12 residues in the CDR3. CDR1 is SQVTM and CDR2 is ANQGSEA in the germline V gene. V dropped 8 bases and J dropped 6; count of bases not matched to a gene: 7. The CDR3 nucleotides read TGCAGCTCATCGACAGGGGCCGATACGCAGTATTTT. Its translation: CSSSTGADTQYF.

Regarding this clone: Other DNA sequences in this specimen translate into the identical CDR3. The chain has TRBV5-1 and TRBJ2-3; 12 bases align to TRBD2. The junction had 2 bases not matched to a gene; V was cut back by 3 bases and J by 0 bases. Germline assignment: CDR1 SGHRS and CDR2 YFSETQ. This CDR3 is built from 16 residues. In nucleotides, the CDR3 is TGCGCCAGCAGCTCGGGGACTAGCGGGAGCACAGATACGCAGTATTTT. Amino acids: CASSSGTSGSTDTQYF.

The chain links TRBV10-1 to TRBJ2-3; weak D call: TRBD2 (6 bases). Germline values: CDR1 WNHNN, CDR2 SYGVQD (reference sequence). V was cut by 5 bases and J by 2 bases, with 14 bases left in between. The CDR3 spans 15 residues. The CDR3 bases are TGCGCCAGCAGTCCCAGCGGGTTTGTCACAGATACGCAGTATTTT. Translated: CASSPSGFVTDTQYF.

This chain links TRBV18 with TRBJ2-3, with TRBD2 matching 7 bases. CDR3 size: 18 residues. The germline gives CDR1 KGHSH, CDR2 LQKENI. Trimming at V came to 6 bases and at J to 0 bases, leaving 15 bases not matched to a gene. CDR3 region: CASSSPLMLAASTDTQYF. The CDR3 DNA follows: TGTGCCAGCTCGTCACCACTTATGCTAGCGGCTAGCACAGATACGCAGTATTTT.

V gene TRBV6-5 combines with J gene TRBJ2-7; D uncertain. V lost 0 bases to trimming and J lost 1 base, with 7 bases between them. Germline V gene data show CDR1 as MNHEY and CDR2 as SVGAGI. The CDR3 loop spans 14 amino acids. CDR3 loop: CASSYSALSYEQYF. CDR3 DNA: TGTGCCAGCAGTTACTCGGCACTATCCTACGAGCAGTACTTC.

As to this clone: The same CDR3 is also encoded by other DNA sequences in this sample. The rearrangement links TRBV18 to TRBJ2-7; D perhaps matches TRBD1 (6 bases). The CDR3 consists of 12 residues. V shed 5 bases and J shed 6 bases, with 11 bases lying between them. Germline assignment: CDR1 KGHSH and CDR2 LQKENI. Here the CDR3 reads CASSSTGFEQYF. CDR3 nucleotides: TGTGCCAGCTCATCTACAGGGTTCGAGCAGTACTTC.

CDR3 nucleotide sequence: TGTGCCAGCAGCGTAGCAGGGGTGGGGGGAAACACCATATATTTT. It translates to CASSVAGVGGNTIYF. The chain employs TRBV9 and TRBJ1-3; perhaps TRBD1 as D (6 bases). Germline CDR1 SGDLS, CDR2 YYNGEE. This CDR3 has 15 amino acids. V was clipped by 0 bases and J by 4 bases, with 11 bases between them.